These 31 T cell receptor beta chains came from one sample sequenced in a study of blood T cell repertoires in COVID-19. Clones were read by immunoSEQ multiplex PCR, and TCRdb kept only the in-frame ones, dropping some. This table holds about 180,000 clones, 80% to 90% found once. What was sequenced was peripheral blood. The receptors here all came from a man aged 50 to 59 with active or convalescent COVID-19.

J is TRBJ2-7 and V is TRBV5-6, with 7 bases lining up with TRBD2. Trimming at V came to 2 bases and at J to 3 bases, leaving 5 bases not matched to a gene. Germline CDR1 is SGHDT and CDR2 is YYEEEE. The length of the CDR3 is 14 residues. The CDR3 spells CASSLVGTNYEQYF. CDR3 DNA: TGTGCCAGCAGCTTAGTTGGGACTAACTACGAGCAGTACTTC.

This clone has only one observation. The V and J genes are TRBV18 and TRBJ2-3, with a possible D match to TRBD2 (6 bases). The germline CDR1 and CDR2 sequences are KGHSH and LQKENI. Between the trimmed V and J ends, which lost 7 bases and 2 bases, there was a span of 19 bases. The CDR3 extends over 16 amino acids. DNA for the CDR3: TGTGCCAGCTTCACCAACTGGGGGACTCCCACAGATACGCAGTATTTT. Encoded protein: CASFTNWGTPTDTQYF. The full variable domain, rest sourced from reference TRBV18 and TRBJ2-3, is NAGVMQNPRHLVRRRGQEARLRCSPMKGHSHVYWYRQLPEEGLKFMVYLQKENIIDESGMPKERFSAEFPKEGPSILRIQQVVRGDSAAYFCASFTNWGTPTDTQYFGPGTRLTVL.

This chain connects TRBV9 to TRBJ2-2; D is perhaps TRBD2 (5 bases). Trimming shortened V by 7 bases and J by 6 bases, and 16 bases separated the two germline ends. This CDR3 contains 14 residues. Germline V gene sequence: CDR1 SGDLS, CDR2 YYNGEE. Here the CDR3 DNA reads TGTGCCAGCGCCAGGTGGGAGAATTCCGGGGAGCTGTTTTTT. Translation: CASARWENSGELFF.

Points on this clone: The same CDR3 arises from other DNA sequences in this sample as well. This chain connects TRBV18 to TRBJ1-3; perhaps TRBD1 as D (6 bases). The V end was cut by 3 bases, the J end by 4 bases, with 13 bases between. Germline assignment: CDR1 KGHSH and CDR2 LQKENI. The CDR3 totals 15 residues. The CDR3 bases are TGTGCCAGCTCACCCTCAGGGGTGGCGGGAAACACCATATATTTT. This codes for CASSPSGVAGNTIYF. The complete variable domain, with remaining parts taken from reference TRBV18 and TRBJ1-3, reads NAGVMQNPRHLVRRRGQEARLRCSPMKGHSHVYWYRQLPEEGLKFMVYLQKENIIDESGMPKERFSAEFPKEGPSILRIQQVVRGDSAAYFCASSPSGVAGNTIYFGEGSWLTVV.

CDR3 bases: TGTGCCAGCAGCTTACAGGGTGAAAAACTGTTTTTT. Translation gives CASSLQGEKLFF. The gene calls are TRBV7-3 and TRBJ1-4; a possible D gene is TRBD1 (5 bases). The CDR3 runs to 12 residues. CDR1 and CDR2 from the germline V gene are SGHTA and FQGTGA. Trimming stripped 2 bases from V and 7 bases from J, with 5 bases between.

The sample holds one count of this clone. The chain employs TRBV3-1 (or the pseudogene TRBV3-2) and TRBJ2-7, with D uncertain. The CDR3 runs to 15 residues. Germline V gene data show CDR1 as LGHDT and CDR2 as YNNKEL (reference sequence). V lost 4 bases to trimming and J lost 5 bases, with 18 bases between them. CDR3 loop: CASSPSGASFNEQYF. The CDR3 DNA reads as TGTGCCAGCAGCCCCAGTGGAGCAAGTTTCAACGAGCAGTACTTC.

This clone was seen a single time. The chain joins TRBV3-1 (or the pseudogene TRBV3-2) to TRBJ2-3; D call uncertain. Between the trimmed V and J ends, which lost 1 base and 6 bases, there was a span of 8 bases. The CDR3 runs to 13 residues. Germline V CDR1 and CDR2: LGHDT, YNNKEL (reference sequence). For the CDR3, the DNA is TGTGCCAGCAGCCAAGCTCCGGTGGATACGCAGTATTTT. This sequence encodes CASSQAPVDTQYF.

This chain connects TRBV28 to TRBJ2-1; 9 bases match TRBD1. Trimming removed 3 bases from V and 4 bases from J; junction bases left unmatched: 7. CDR3 length equals 16 residues. Germline V lookup: CDR1 MDHEN, CDR2 SYDVKM. The CDR3 loop reads CASSLSGTGSYNEQFF. The CDR3 coding sequence is TGTGCCAGCAGTTTGTCCGGGACAGGGTCGTACAATGAGCAGTTCTTC.

CDR3 amino acids: CASSYQGATNEKLFF. The CDR3 nucleotides are TGTGCCAGTAGTTACCAGGGGGCTACTAATGAAAAACTGTTTTTT. The chain has TRBV19 and TRBJ1-4, with 8 bases matching TRBD1. The ends lost 5 bases at V and 2 bases at J; junction bases unmatched: 4. The germline V gene encodes CDR1 LNHDA and CDR2 SQIVND (reference sequence). The CDR3 spans 15 residues.

The chain carries TRBV18 and TRBJ2-2, with 10 bases fitting TRBD2. This CDR3 is built from 16 residues. CDR1 and CDR2 (germline): KGHSH, LQKENI. V lost 2 bases, J lost 1 base, and 1 base stayed unmatched. This CDR3 is CASSPSSGGNTGELFF. CDR3 sequence (DNA): TGTGCCAGCTCACCATCTAGCGGGGGGAACACCGGGGAGCTGTTTTTT.

The chain recombines TRBV28 with TRBJ1-1; a possible D gene is TRBD1 (5 bases). Germline CDR1 reads MDHEN; CDR2 reads SYDVKM. The CDR3 contains 14 residues. Between the trimmed V and J ends, which lost 7 bases and 3 bases, there was a span of 15 bases. The chain's CDR3 is CASTLAGVHTEAFF. The CDR3 region has the DNA TGTGCCAGCACCCTGGCGGGGGTTCACACTGAAGCTTTCTTT.

The J gene is TRBJ2-2, the V gene TRBV14, with D perhaps matching TRBD2 (5 bases). Germline-derived CDR1 and CDR2 are SGHDN and FVKESK. The V and J ends lost 1 base and 5 bases respectively, with 5 bases between them. This CDR3 region has 13 residues. The CDR3 region has the DNA TGTGCCAGCAGCCAAGGCGGGACCGGGGAGCTGTTTTTT. Amino acid sequence: CASSQGGTGELFF.

The V gene is TRBV6-1, the J gene TRBJ1-5, with 7 bases lining up with TRBD1. Germline V gives CDR1 MNHNS, CDR2 SASEGT. This CDR3 has 16 amino acids. V lost 2 bases, J lost 3 bases, and 7 bases stayed unmatched. The CDR3 DNA reads TGTGCCAGCAGTGAACCCCCAGGGGGTCACAATCAGCCCCAGCATTTT. The encoded protein is CASSEPPGGHNQPQHF.

This chain uses TRBV28 with TRBJ1-5; D is uncertain. V was cut by 7 bases and J by 5 bases, with 15 bases left in between. Germline values: CDR1 MDHEN, CDR2 SYDVKM. The length of the CDR3 is 14 residues. Here the CDR3 DNA reads TGTGCCAGCACCATAGGAGGGTTTGATCAGCCCCAGCATTTT. It is translated as CASTIGGFDQPQHF.

The sample holds one count of this clone. This chain uses TRBV7-9 with TRBJ1-2; D is unclear. Per germline, CDR1 SEHNR and CDR2 FQNEAQ (reference sequence). The CDR3 length is 13 residues. Trimming took 6 bases from V and 3 from J, leaving 11 bases between them. CDR3 coding DNA: TGTGCCAGCAGTTTATCTTTCGACTATGGCTACACCTTC. Protein product: CASSLSFDYGYTF. Drawing the rest from reference TRBV7-9 and TRBJ1-2, the complete variable domain is DTGVSQNPRHKITKRGQNVTFRCDPISEHNRLYWYRQTLGQGPEFLTYFQNEAQLEKSRLLSDRFSAERPKGSFSTLEIQRTEQGDSAMYLCASSLSFDYGYTFGSGTRLTVV.

This chain uses TRBV11-1 with TRBJ1-2; TRBD1 aligns across 7 bases. The CDR3 is 15 amino acids. Germline CDR1 SGHAT, CDR2 FQDESV (reference sequence). Unmatched junction bases numbered 10, after V lost 5 bases and J lost 4 bases. CDR3 amino acids: CASSLGGSDGYGYTF. CDR3 in DNA: TGTGCCAGCAGCCTAGGGGGCTCCGATGGCTATGGCTACACCTTC.

The CDR3 DNA sequence: TGTGCCTGGGACAGGGGGGAAGAGACCCAGTACTTC. Translated, it gives CAWDRGEETQYF. The genes are TRBV30 and TRBJ2-5; 9 nucleotides agree with TRBD1. After removal of 5 bases from V and 3 bases from J, the junction contained 1 base not matched to a gene. The CDR3 has 12 amino acids. The germline gives CDR1 GTSNPN, CDR2 SVGIG (reference sequence).

The chain recombines TRBV18 with TRBJ1-3; D is possibly TRBD1 (5 bases). CDR1 and CDR2 from the germline V gene are KGHSH and LQKENI. Between the trimmed V and J ends, which lost 0 bases and 5 bases, there was a span of 11 bases. CDR3 size: 15 residues. This CDR3 is CASSPPLAGRNTIYF. CDR3 DNA sequence: TGTGCCAGCTCACCACCTTTAGCAGGGAGAAACACCATATATTTT.

The chain recombines TRBV30 with TRBJ2-7, with D possibly TRBD2 on 5 matching bases. This CDR3 is 12 amino acids long. Trimming shortened V by 7 bases and J by 9 bases, and 19 bases separated the two germline ends. Germline-derived CDR1 and CDR2 are GTSNPN and SVGIG (reference sequence). CDR3 amino acids: CASSPTSGGQYF. The CDR3, as DNA: TGTGCCTCGAGCCCTACTTCCGGAGGGCAGTACTTC.

V and J are TRBV7-9 and TRBJ2-1; TRBD2 matches at 9 bases. The length of the CDR3 is 15 residues. J lost 7 bases, V lost 5 bases, and 9 bases had no gene match. Germline V lookup: CDR1 SEHNR, CDR2 FQNEAQ (reference sequence). DNA for the CDR3: TGTGCCAGCAGCCACGCTAGCGGGGCCCTGAATGAGCAGTTCTTC. Translated: CASSHASGALNEQFF.

This clone was recorded only once. V gene TRBV30 combines with J gene TRBJ1-1; the D is unclear. The CDR3 sequence is 12 residues long. V lost 8 bases and J lost 2, with 12 bases in between. The germline V gene encodes CDR1 GTSNPN and CDR2 SVGIG (reference sequence). The chain's CDR3 is CARHRVNTEAFF. The CDR3 DNA reads as TGTGCCCGCCACCGAGTTAACACTGAAGCTTTCTTT.

This clone was counted between two and nine times. The CDR3 sequence is CASRFDSSPYNEQFF. CDR3 in DNA: TGTGCCAGCAGGTTCGACAGTTCCCCCTACAATGAGCAGTTCTTC. The V call is TRBV6-5, the J call TRBJ2-1; the D gene is possibly TRBD1 (5 bases). This CDR3 is 15 amino acids long. V was pared by 6 bases and J by 2 bases, with 14 bases between. Germline CDR1 and CDR2: MNHEY and SVGAGI.

The V call is TRBV18, the J call TRBJ1-1; D may be TRBD1 (6 bases). Trimming pared 2 bases from V and 4 bases from J, leaving 8 bases between. CDR3 length equals 13 residues. Germline values: CDR1 KGHSH, CDR2 LQKENI. The CDR3 nucleotides are TGTGCCAGCTCACCAGGGGGCACCACTGAAGCTTTCTTT. Encoded protein: CASSPGGTTEAFF.

The chain couples TRBV30 to TRBJ1-1; 7 nucleotides match TRBD1. The CDR3 covers 14 residues. Germline V gives CDR1 GTSNPN, CDR2 SVGIG (reference sequence). With 4 bases clipped from V and 3 bases from J, the junction kept 8 bases outside the gene matches. CDR3 region: CAWIETGRYTEAFF. CDR3 DNA: TGTGCCTGGATCGAGACAGGGAGGTACACTGAAGCTTTCTTT.

This clone was counted a single time. This chain links TRBV10-3 with TRBJ1-1, with D hard to call. CDR1 and CDR2 from the germline V gene are ENHRY and SYGVKD. V was cut by 2 bases and J by 5 bases, with 6 bases left in between. This CDR3 has 12 residues. The CDR3 protein is CAISEHGTEAFF. The CDR3 nucleotides read TGTGCCATCAGTGAGCACGGGACTGAAGCTTTCTTT.

This chain uses TRBV24-1 with TRBJ1-2; 8 positions agree with TRBD1. Unmatched junction bases numbered 1, after V lost 1 base and J lost 4 bases. CDR1 is KGHDR and CDR2 is SFDVKD in the germline V gene. This CDR3 comprises 14 residues. CDR3 sequence: CATSDFDRGYGYTF. In DNA form, the CDR3 reads TGTGCCACCAGTGATTTTGACAGGGGCTATGGCTACACCTTC.

This clone was seen a single time. The J gene is TRBJ2-3, the V gene TRBV19; TRBD2 agrees at 11 bases. With V trimmed by 7 bases and J by 4 bases, 13 bases remained unmatched. Germline loops: CDR1 LNHDA, CDR2 SQIVND (reference sequence). The CDR3 has 17 residues. The CDR3 DNA reads TGTGCCAGTACCTCTGCCATAGCGGGAGGGGAGTCAGATACGCAGTATTTT. Protein: CASTSAIAGGESDTQYF.

The chain carries TRBV29-1 and TRBJ1-1, with 9 bases fitting TRBD1. J gave up 1 base and V 6 bases, and 3 bases lay outside the gene matches. CDR1 SQVTM and CDR2 ANQGSEA come from the germline V gene. The CDR3 is made up of 13 amino acids. The CDR3 loop is CSVPGQGNTEAFF. CDR3 nucleotides: TGCAGCGTGCCGGGACAGGGGAACACTGAAGCTTTCTTT.

The CDR3 DNA is TGTGCCAGCAGAGCCGGGACTAGCGCCTTCACCGGGGAGCTGTTTTTT. This gives the protein CASRAGTSAFTGELFF. V gene TRBV9 combines with J gene TRBJ2-2; 10 bases are a match to TRBD2. This CDR3 is 16 amino acids long. Germline assignment: CDR1 SGDLS and CDR2 YYNGEE. V lost 5 bases, J lost 4 bases, and 8 bases stayed unmatched.

The V gene is TRBV13, the J gene TRBJ1-1; the D gene is possibly TRBD1 (5 bases). The CDR3 contains 16 residues. V was shortened by 5 bases and J by 0 bases, with 16 bases between the two germline ends. The germline V gene encodes CDR1 PRHDT and CDR2 FYEKMQ (reference sequence). CDR3 sequence: CASSPSRGGVNTEAFF. CDR3 nucleotides: TGTGCCAGCAGCCCATCCCGGGGGGGAGTGAACACTGAAGCTTTCTTT. The full variable domain, in which reference TRBV13 and TRBJ1-1 provide the parts outside the CDR3, is AAGVIQSPRHLIKEKRETATLKCYPIPRHDTVYWYQQGPGQDPQFLISFYEKMQSDKGSIPDRFSAQQFSDYHSELNMSSLELGDSALYFCASSPSRGGVNTEAFFGQGTRLTVV.

The V gene is TRBV18, the J gene TRBJ2-7, with TRBD2 matching 8 bases. This CDR3 has 13 amino acids. The germline V gene encodes CDR1 KGHSH and CDR2 LQKENI. V gave up 3 bases and J gave up 5 bases; unmatched junction bases: 3. As DNA, the CDR3 is TGTGCCAGCTCACCTCCCGGGGGGGACGAGCAGTACTTC. Amino acid sequence: CASSPPGGDEQYF.